This TCR beta chain is drawn from a study of blood T cell repertoires in COVID-19. The length of the CDR3 is 14 residues. The V and J ends lost 0 bases and 1 base respectively, with 6 bases between them. The V gene's germline CDR1 is LGHNA and CDR2 YSLEER. This clone turned up a few times. Per the study methods: It was from reference gene primer amplification that nucleated cell counts were estimated. The assay was immunoSEQ multiplex PCR, and TCRdb's table has in-frame clones only and misses some. That table is the source of V, J and clone size, and D and trimming were worked out from the DNA. The table shows tens of thousands of clones, with approximately 83% occurring only once.

The sequence came from a man younger than 45 with COVID-19, enrolled during active disease. The chain has TRBV4-3 and TRBJ1-1, with D unclear. The source material was peripheral blood. The CDR3 is CASSQEPGNTEAFF. DNA of the CDR3: TGCGCCAGCAGCCAAGAACCCGGGAACACTGAAGCTTTCTTT.